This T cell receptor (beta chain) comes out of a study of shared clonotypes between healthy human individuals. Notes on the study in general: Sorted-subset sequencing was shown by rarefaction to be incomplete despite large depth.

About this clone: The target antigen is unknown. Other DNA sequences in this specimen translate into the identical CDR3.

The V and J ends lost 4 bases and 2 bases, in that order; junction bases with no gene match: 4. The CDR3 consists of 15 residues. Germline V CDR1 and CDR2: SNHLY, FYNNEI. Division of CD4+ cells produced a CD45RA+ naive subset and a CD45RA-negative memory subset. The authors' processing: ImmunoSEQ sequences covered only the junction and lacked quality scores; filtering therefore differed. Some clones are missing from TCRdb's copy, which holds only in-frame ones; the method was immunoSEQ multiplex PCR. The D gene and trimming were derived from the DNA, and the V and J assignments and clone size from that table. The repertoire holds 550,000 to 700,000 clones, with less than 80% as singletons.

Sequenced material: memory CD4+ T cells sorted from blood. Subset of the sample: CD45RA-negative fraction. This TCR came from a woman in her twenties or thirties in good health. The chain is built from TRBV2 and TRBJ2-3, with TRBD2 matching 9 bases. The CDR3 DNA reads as TGTGCCAGCAGTGGGGCTAGCGGGAACACAGATACGCAGTATTTT. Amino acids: CASSGASGNTDTQYF.